This T cell receptor (beta chain) was observed in a study of immune evolution from preneoplasia to lung adenocarcinoma. Resections took place in Japan or China from the mid-2010s to the late 2010s. The CDR3 covers 14 residues. Trimming stripped 4 bases from V and 7 bases from J, with 16 bases between. CDR1 is LGHNA, CDR2 YSLEER, per germline. Of note for this clone: Its antigen remains unknown.

Study-wide results and limits: Compared with EGFR-mutant or double wild-type lesions, KRAS-mutant nodules were more clonal.

TCRdb's table, derived via immunoSEQ multiplex PCR, lists solely in-frame clones and lacks some. The table records more than 3,500 clones, approximately 90% of them present only once. The origin of this receptor is a person aged 55-80 years with lung adenocarcinoma. The source material was FFPE lung adenocarcinoma in situ tissue. This sequence joins TRBV4-3 and TRBJ1-1, with D uncertain. The CDR3 bases are TGCGCCAGCAGCCGTCAACTGGGAGCTTTTGAAGCTTTCTTT. Protein sequence: CASSRQLGAFEAFF.